The sample holds a few counts of the clone carrying this T cell receptor (beta chain). This sample is drawn from a study of control samples from healthy donors and cancer patients. Using immunoSEQ multiplex PCR, the repertoire was profiled, and TCRdb retains in-frame clones only, with some absent. This table holds roughly 73,000 clones, roughly 84% found once. This sequence was found in a man in his fifties or sixties in good health. The material sequenced was blood.

The DNA of the CDR3 is TGTGCCAGCAGCTTAGGGACAGTGACGGGAGAGACCCAGTACTTC. Encoded protein: CASSLGTVTGETQYF. The chain links TRBV7-6 to TRBJ2-5; a possible D gene is TRBD1 (6 bases). Between the trimmed V and J ends, which lost 1 base and 4 bases, there was a span of 13 bases. The CDR3 covers 15 residues. Germline values: CDR1 SGHVS, CDR2 FNYEAQ.